The 29 T cell receptor beta chains presented below share a single source sample, sequenced in a study of cytotoxic CD8 clonotypes in ibrutinib-treated CLL. Some clones are missing from TCRdb's copy, which holds only in-frame ones; the method was immunoSEQ multiplex PCR. The table includes 75,000 to 80,000 clones, less than 90% detected once. The source material was PBMCs, sampled after 24 months of ibrutinib treatment. The receptors stem from a human donor with chronic lymphocytic leukemia.

The chain carries TRBV18 and TRBJ2-1; 8 nucleotides agree with TRBD2. The V gene's germline CDR1 is KGHSH and CDR2 LQKENI. V lost 3 bases and J lost 10; bases outside the gene matches: 5. There are 13 residues in the CDR3. The CDR3 spells CASSPEAGAEQFF. Written as DNA, the CDR3 is TGTGCCAGCTCACCTGAAGCGGGAGCGGAGCAGTTCTTC.

This chain connects TRBV4-2 to TRBJ1-2; unclear D gene. The CDR3 spans 16 residues. Germline V CDR1 and CDR2: LGHNA, YNFKEQ. The ends were cut back, 1 base at V and 2 bases at J, with 14 bases in the middle. Written as DNA, the CDR3 is TGTGCCAGCAGCCAAGTCCCTTCGACGGCGAACTATGGCTACACCTTC. This encodes CASSQVPSTANYGYTF.

The genes are TRBV6-5 and TRBJ2-5; D might be TRBD2 (7 bases). The V end lost 6 bases, the J end lost 2 bases, and 16 bases lay between the germline ends. The CDR3 is made up of 15 amino acids. CDR1 and CDR2 from the germline V gene are MNHEY and SVGAGI. CDR3 region: CASSEGGARQETQYF. CDR3 bases: TGTGCCAGCAGCGAGGGGGGGGCCAGACAAGAGACCCAGTACTTC.

The chain is built from TRBV9 and TRBJ1-2; 7 nucleotides match TRBD1. The CDR3 totals 14 residues. Germline V CDR1 and CDR2: SGDLS, YYNGEE. The J segment lost 8 bases and the V segment lost 4 bases, leaving 11 bases of the junction unmatched. CDR3: CASSFLTGTIGYTF. In DNA form, the CDR3 reads TGTGCCAGCAGCTTCCTGACAGGGACGATAGGCTACACCTTC.

This clone came up once. This chain links TRBV9 with TRBJ2-2, with 7 positions matching TRBD1. Germline CDR1 and CDR2: SGDLS and YYNGEE. There are 15 residues in the CDR3. J gave up 3 bases and V 4 bases, and 6 bases lay outside the gene matches. The CDR3 is CASSSWDRHTGELFF. DNA of the CDR3: TGTGCCAGCAGCTCCTGGGACAGACACACCGGGGAGCTGTTTTTT.

The rearrangement joins TRBV5-6 to TRBJ2-7, with 8 bases lining up with TRBD2. CDR1 and CDR2 from the germline V gene are SGHDT and YYEEEE. The CDR3 sequence is 14 residues long. The junction had 10 bases not matched to a gene; V was cut back by 4 bases and J by 7 bases. The CDR3 bases are TGTGCCAGCAGCGATAGTCGGGAGGGCCTTGAGCAGTACTTC. It codes for CASSDSREGLEQYF.

This clone was counted a single time. This chain uses TRBV5-6 with TRBJ2-2; D remains ambiguous. CDR3 length: 11 residues. Germline CDR1 reads SGHDT; CDR2 reads YYEEEE. V lost 2 bases and J lost 6, with 2 bases in between. The CDR3 loop is CASSFAGELFF. The CDR3 bases are TGTGCCAGCAGCTTCGCCGGGGAGCTGTTTTTT.

This clone has only one observation. CDR3 amino acids: CASRINSYEQYF. CDR3 DNA sequence: TGTGCCAGCAGGATTAACTCCTACGAGCAGTACTTC. The rearrangement joins TRBV6-5 to TRBJ2-7; no clear D gene. The ends were cut back, 6 bases at V and 0 bases at J, with 6 bases in the middle. This CDR3 is 12 amino acids long. Germline CDR1 and CDR2: MNHEY and SVGAGI.

This clone was counted a single time. J is TRBJ2-3 and V is TRBV6-1; a possible D gene is TRBD1 (6 bases). This CDR3 has 13 amino acids. CDR1 and CDR2 (germline): MNHNS, SASEGT. With 6 bases removed from V and 3 bases from J, the gap between germline ends came to 10 bases. The CDR3 region is CASRGAETDTQYF. The CDR3 nucleotides read TGTGCCAGCAGGGGGGCCGAGACAGATACGCAGTATTTT.

This sequence joins TRBV11-2 and TRBJ2-7; no clear D gene. V was shortened by 4 bases and J by 3 bases, with 28 bases between the two germline ends. The germline V gene encodes CDR1 SGHAT and CDR2 FQNNGV. The length of the CDR3 is 19 residues. The CDR3 loop is CASSSLGYDGRKRGYEQYF. The CDR3, as DNA: TGTGCCAGCAGCTCCCTTGGCTATGACGGTCGTAAGAGAGGCTACGAGCAGTACTTC.

This clone was picked up one time. The chain has TRBV27 and TRBJ1-2; maybe TRBD1 (6 bases). Germline V lookup: CDR1 MNHEY, CDR2 SMNVEV (reference sequence). The CDR3 sequence is 15 residues long. Trimming removed 0 bases from V and 7 bases from J, with 15 bases in between. CDR3 bases: TGTGCCAGCAGTTTATCGACGGGGGGGGGCTTTGGCTACACCTTC. It codes for CASSLSTGGGFGYTF.

The gene calls are TRBV30 and TRBJ1-1, with a weak D call TRBD1 (6 bases). Trimming stripped 1 base from V and 2 bases from J, with 11 bases between. The germline gives CDR1 GTSNPN, CDR2 SVGIG (reference sequence). CDR3 length equals 14 residues. CDR3 coding DNA: TGTGCCTGGAGTGAGGGACACCAAAACACTGAAGCTTTCTTT. As protein: CAWSEGHQNTEAFF. The entire variable domain, with the rest obtained from reference TRBV30 and TRBJ1-1, is as follows: SQTIHQWPATLVQPVGSPLSLECTVEGTSNPNLYWYRQAAGRGLQLLFYSVGIGQISSEVPQNLSASRPQDRQFILSSKKLLLSDSGFYLCAWSEGHQNTEAFFGQGTRLTVV.

For this clone: A read error may account for a junction end that differs from germline. The chain employs TRBV13 and TRBJ2-7; either TRBD1 or TRBD2 may fit D (5 bases each). The CDR3 spans 15 residues. Per the germline V gene, CDR1 is PRHDT and CDR2 is FYEKMQ (reference sequence). CDR3 nucleotide sequence: TGCGCCAGCAGCCTAGGCCGGGACGGCTCCTACGAGCAGTACTTC. It is translated as CASSLGRDGSYEQYF.

This clone was detected once. V is TRBV28 and J is TRBJ1-1; 8 bases fit TRBD1. The CDR3 spans 14 residues. Per germline, CDR1 MDHEN and CDR2 SYDVKM. With V trimmed by 5 bases and J by 6 bases, 8 bases remained unmatched. CDR3 amino acids: CASSLAQGVAEAFF. The CDR3 DNA is TGTGCCAGCAGTCTCGCACAGGGGGTAGCTGAAGCTTTCTTT.

J is TRBJ2-1 and V is TRBV14; TRBD2 matches at 9 bases. V lost 3 bases and J lost 6; bases outside the gene matches: 6. Germline V gene sequence: CDR1 SGHDN, CDR2 FVKESK. The CDR3 has 15 residues. The CDR3 sequence is CASSHLPSGANEQFF. CDR3 nucleotides: TGTGCCAGCAGCCATCTTCCTAGCGGGGCCAATGAGCAGTTCTTC.

The rearrangement uses TRBV9 and TRBJ2-7, with a tentative D call TRBD2 (5 bases). Germline V gene sequence: CDR1 SGDLS, CDR2 YYNGEE. The CDR3 consists of 17 residues. Between the trimmed V and J ends, which lost 3 bases and 6 bases, there was a span of 25 bases. The CDR3 is CASSEASLGRGLAEQYF. The DNA of the CDR3 is TGTGCCAGCAGCGAGGCCTCCCTGGGTAGAGGACTCGCCGAGCAGTACTTC.

The rearrangement uses TRBV28 and TRBJ2-1, with 7 bases aligning to TRBD1. The CDR3 consists of 12 residues. The V gene end was trimmed by 9 bases and the J gene end by 6 bases; junction bases not matched to a gene: 5. The germline CDR1 and CDR2 sequences are MDHEN and SYDVKM. The CDR3 coding sequence is TGTGCCAGTAAGACAGGGTTCAATGAGCAGTTCTTC. Encoded protein: CASKTGFNEQFF.

The rearrangement uses TRBV4-3 and TRBJ2-7, with 11 positions matching TRBD2. The CDR3 spans 19 residues. The V and J ends lost 0 bases and 4 bases, in that order; junction bases with no gene match: 14. Germline V gives CDR1 LGHNA, CDR2 YSLEER. CDR3 coding DNA: TGCGCCAGCAGCCAAGAGGATGGCCTAGCGGGAGGAAGGTCGTACGAGCAGTACTTC. It codes for CASSQEDGLAGGRSYEQYF.

The V and J genes are TRBV30 and TRBJ2-7, with TRBD1 matching over 8 bases. The V segment lost 3 bases and the J segment 3 bases; nucleotides outside the gene matches: 7. This CDR3 region has 14 residues. From germline, CDR1 is GTSNPN and CDR2 SVGIG (reference sequence). The CDR3 is CAWSRTGQGYEQYF. Here the CDR3 DNA reads TGTGCCTGGAGCAGGACCGGACAGGGCTACGAGCAGTACTTC. Filled out from reference TRBV30 and TRBJ2-7, the complete variable domain reads SQTIHQWPATLVQPVGSPLSLECTVEGTSNPNLYWYRQAAGRGLQLLFYSVGIGQISSEVPQNLSASRPQDRQFILSSKKLLLSDSGFYLCAWSRTGQGYEQYFGPGTRLTVT.

The chain couples TRBV7-2 to TRBJ2-3; D gene ambiguous. CDR3 length equals 16 residues. Germline CDR1 is SGHTA and CDR2 is FQGNSA. V was trimmed by 2 bases and J by 8 bases, leaving 20 bases between them. The chain's CDR3 is CASSLRSLNFPGTQYF. The CDR3 DNA is TGTGCCAGCAGCTTAAGGTCTCTAAACTTCCCTGGTACGCAGTATTTT.

The chain is built from TRBV11-2 and TRBJ2-1; 8 bases align to TRBD1. V lost 5 bases and J lost 9; bases outside the gene matches: 6. Germline V gene sequence: CDR1 SGHAT, CDR2 FQNNGV. The CDR3 consists of 13 residues. CDR3 residues: CASSRQGTTEQFF. As DNA, the CDR3 is TGTGCCAGCAGCCGACAGGGGACCACTGAGCAGTTCTTC. Full variable domain (missing parts from reference TRBV11-2 and TRBJ2-1): EAGVAQSPRYKIIEKRQSVAFWCNPISGHATLYWYQQILGQGPKLLIQFQNNGVVDDSQLPKDRFSAERLKGVDSTLKIQPAKLEDSAVYLCASSRQGTTEQFFGPGTRLTVL.

This chain uses TRBV7-8 with TRBJ2-7, with a tentative D call TRBD2 (5 bases). The CDR3 extends over 13 amino acids. Germline values: CDR1 SGHVS, CDR2 FQNEAQ. V lost 3 bases and J 4 bases, leaving 10 bases between the germline ends. DNA of the CDR3: TGTGCCAGCAGCTTGCCCGGGATATACGAGCAGTACTTC. Translated, it gives CASSLPGIYEQYF.

J is TRBJ2-5 and V is TRBV9; D is uncertain. This CDR3 contains 13 residues. Germline loops: CDR1 SGDLS, CDR2 YYNGEE. Trimming removed 0 bases at V and 4 bases at J, with 7 bases between. The CDR3 protein is CASSVGSSETQYF. In DNA form, the CDR3 reads TGTGCCAGCAGCGTAGGGTCATCAGAGACCCAGTACTTC.

This clone was counted a few times. The sample holds other DNA sequences that translate to the same CDR3. V usage is TRBV5-4 and J usage is TRBJ2-1, with 9 positions matching TRBD2. The junction had 2 bases not matched to a gene; V was cut back by 2 bases and J by 2 bases. Germline values: CDR1 SGHNT, CDR2 YYREEE (reference sequence). The CDR3 length is 15 residues. The CDR3 nucleotides read TGTGCCAGCAGCTTAGCGGGAGGAACCTACAATGAGCAGTTCTTC. Translated, it gives CASSLAGGTYNEQFF.

The chain joins TRBV5-1 to TRBJ2-5; 14 bases agree with TRBD2. The CDR3 spans 16 residues. With 4 bases clipped from V and 7 bases from J, the junction kept 9 bases outside the gene matches. Germline V gene lookup returns CDR1 SGHRS and CDR2 YFSETQ. Written as DNA, the CDR3 is TGCGCCAGCAGCGGGACTAGCGGGAGTGGGGGGAGGACCCAGTACTTC. Encoded protein: CASSGTSGSGGRTQYF. The complete variable domain, with remaining parts taken from reference TRBV5-1 and TRBJ2-5, reads KAGVTQTPRYLIKTRGQQVTLSCSPISGHRSVSWYQQTPGQGLQFLFEYFSETQRNKGNFPGRFSGRQFSNSRSEMNVSTLELGDSALYLCASSGTSGSGGRTQYFGPGTRLLVL.

The chain links TRBV11-1 to TRBJ2-7; 9 positions agree with TRBD1. CDR1 is SGHAT and CDR2 is FQDESV in the germline V gene (reference sequence). This CDR3 spans 17 amino acids. J gave up 7 bases and V 4 bases, and 17 bases lay outside the gene matches. The CDR3: CASSWLQGALASGEQYF. CDR3 DNA: TGTGCCAGCAGCTGGCTACAGGGGGCACTAGCATCGGGTGAGCAGTACTTC. The full variable domain, in which reference TRBV11-1 and TRBJ2-7 provide the parts outside the CDR3, is EAEVAQSPRYKITEKSQAVAFWCDPISGHATLYWYRQILGQGPELLVQFQDESVVDDSQLPKDRFSAERLKGVDSTLKIQPAELGDSAMYLCASSWLQGALASGEQYFGPGTRLTVT.

This clone was counted once. The chain is built from TRBV7-3 and TRBJ2-1; D is possibly TRBD2 (6 bases). V was shortened by 5 bases and J by 6 bases, with 17 bases between the two germline ends. This CDR3 contains 15 residues. From germline, CDR1 is SGHTA and CDR2 FQGTGA. CDR3 in DNA: TGTGCCAGCAGCCCTGGGGCTAGCGTCTCCAATGAGCAGTTCTTC. This codes for CASSPGASVSNEQFF.

The chain recombines TRBV10-3 with TRBJ2-2; D not certain. Germline V CDR1 and CDR2: ENHRY, SYGVKD. V was shortened by 10 bases and J by 7 bases, with 16 bases between the two germline ends. CDR3 length: 13 residues. The DNA for the CDR3 is TGTGCCACCCATGTTAGGGTCGGCGGGGAGCTGTTTTTT. Translation: CATHVRVGGELFF.

The rearrangement uses TRBV28 and TRBJ1-4; 9 bases match TRBD1. V lost 6 bases and J lost 8; bases outside the gene matches: 7. This CDR3 spans 14 amino acids. CDR1 is MDHEN and CDR2 is SYDVKM in the germline V gene. The CDR3 loop reads CASRQQGAREKLFF. The CDR3 DNA reads TGTGCCAGCAGGCAACAGGGGGCGCGGGAAAAACTGTTTTTT.